A selection of T cell receptor beta chains follows, all from one sample in a study of CD8+ T cells in alopecia areata. Assay: immunoSEQ multiplex PCR; the TCRdb copy retains only in-frame clones and omits some. The table includes just over 150,000 clones, about three fifths detected once. The sequenced sample was CD4+ T cells sorted from blood, obtained at week 4, from a patient treated with tofacitinib. The source is a human donor with alopecia areata. The CDR3 runs from the conserved cysteine through the conserved F or W. A D gene is named only where the DNA matches it firmly. Rows may omit the clone size; those that give it use once, few, many or a size class.

d_gene: TRBD1; v_gene: TRBV23-1; abundance: few; j_gene: TRBJ1-1; CDR3aa: CASSRGQRNTEAFF; CDR3nt: TGCGCCAGCTCTCGGGGACAGAGGAACACTGAAGCTTTCTTT
d_gene: .; v_gene: TRBV27; abundance: .; j_gene: TRBJ1-1; CDR3aa: CASSLEAAMNTEAFF; CDR3nt: TGTGCCAGCAGTTTAGAAGCAGCTATGAACACTGAAGCTTTCTTT
d_gene: .; v_gene: TRBV29-1; abundance: few; j_gene: TRBJ1-2; CDR3aa: CSVVLSPNYGYTF; CDR3nt: TGCAGCGTTGTCCTCTCACCGAACTATGGCTACACCTTC
d_gene: .; v_gene: TRBV10-3; abundance: .; j_gene: TRBJ2-3; CDR3aa: CAISELRWGDTQYF; CDR3nt: TGTGCCATCAGTGAGTTAAGATGGGGAGATACGCAGTATTTT
d_gene: TRBD2; v_gene: TRBV5-4; abundance: few; j_gene: TRBJ2-1; CDR3aa: CASSYQLAGGNEQFF; CDR3nt: TGTGCCAGCAGCTACCAACTAGCGGGGGGGAATGAGCAGTTCTTC
d_gene: .; v_gene: TRBV4-2; abundance: .; j_gene: TRBJ2-1; CDR3aa: CASSQETTGEQFF; CDR3nt: TGTGCCAGCAGCCAAGAGACTACAGGTGAGCAGTTCTTC
d_gene: TRBD1; v_gene: TRBV2; abundance: .; j_gene: TRBJ2-5; CDR3aa: CASSSNRDSETQYF; CDR3nt: TGTGCCAGCAGCTCCAACCGGGACAGTGAGACCCAGTACTTC
d_gene: .; v_gene: TRBV29-1; abundance: .; j_gene: TRBJ1-2; CDR3aa: CSVVLNYGYTF; CDR3nt: TGCAGCGTTGTCCTCAACTATGGCTACACCTTC
d_gene: .; v_gene: TRBV30; abundance: once; j_gene: TRBJ1-4; CDR3aa: CAWSANTGWSEKLFF; CDR3nt: TGTGCCTGGAGTGCCAACACGGGATGGAGTGAAAAACTGTTTTTT
d_gene: .; v_gene: TRBV27; abundance: .; j_gene: TRBJ1-2; CDR3aa: CASSPEWGAPGYTF; CDR3nt: TGTGCCAGCAGTCCTGAGTGGGGGGCGCCTGGCTACACCTTC
d_gene: .; v_gene: TRBV2; abundance: .; j_gene: TRBJ1-5; CDR3aa: CASSEGSQPQHF; CDR3nt: TGTGCCAGCAGTGAAGGGAGTCAGCCCCAGCATTTT
d_gene: TRBD1; v_gene: TRBV15; abundance: few; j_gene: TRBJ2-5; CDR3aa: CATSRDRGRGETQYF; CDR3nt: TGTGCCACCAGCAGAGACAGGGGGCGTGGAGAGACCCAGTACTTC
d_gene: .; v_gene: TRBV5-6; abundance: .; j_gene: TRBJ2-3; CDR3aa: CASSPMHGGLGGTQYF; CDR3nt: TGTGCCAGCAGCCCTATGCACGGGGGGCTGGGGGGTACGCAGTATTTT
d_gene: .; v_gene: TRBV7-8; abundance: .; j_gene: TRBJ2-7; CDR3aa: CASSPGSYEQYF; CDR3nt: TGTGCCAGCAGCCCAGGCAGCTACGAGCAGTACTTC
d_gene: TRBD1; v_gene: TRBV7-3; abundance: few; j_gene: TRBJ2-2; CDR3aa: CASSNLQGTGELFF; CDR3nt: TGTGCCAGCAGCAATTTACAGGGGACCGGGGAGCTGTTTTTT
d_gene: TRBD1; v_gene: TRBV25-1; abundance: .; j_gene: TRBJ2-3; CDR3aa: CASSASTGVDTQYF; CDR3nt: TGTGCCAGCAGTGCCTCGACAGGGGTCGATACGCAGTATTTT
d_gene: .; v_gene: TRBV7-2; abundance: few; j_gene: TRBJ1-6; CDR3aa: CASTPQSRSPLHF; CDR3nt: TGTGCCAGCACCCCCCAGAGCCGTTCACCCCTCCACTTT
d_gene: TRBD1; v_gene: TRBV30; abundance: few; j_gene: TRBJ1-3; CDR3aa: CAWSVPGQGAGNTIYF; CDR3nt: TGTGCCTGGAGTGTACCGGGGCAGGGGGCCGGAAACACCATATATTTT
d_gene: TRBD1; v_gene: TRBV30; abundance: .; j_gene: TRBJ1-1; CDR3aa: CAWRGQGGAEAFF; CDR3nt: TGTGCCTGGAGAGGACAGGGGGGAGCTGAAGCTTTCTTT
d_gene: .; v_gene: TRBV18; abundance: .; j_gene: TRBJ1-1; CDR3aa: CASSLQGNTEAFF; CDR3nt: TGTGCCAGCTCATTACAGGGGAACACTGAAGCTTTCTTT
d_gene: TRBD2; v_gene: TRBV10-3; abundance: .; j_gene: TRBJ2-5; CDR3aa: CAISGGETQYF; CDR3nt: TGTGCCATCAGCGGGGGGGAGACCCAGTACTTC
d_gene: .; v_gene: TRBV20-1; abundance: .; j_gene: TRBJ1-1; CDR3aa: CSATPAIIPFF; CDR3nt: TGCAGTGCCACCCCAGCGATTATTCCTTTCTTT
d_gene: .; v_gene: TRBV7-9; abundance: .; j_gene: TRBJ1-5; CDR3aa: CASSLSGTHNQPQHF; CDR3nt: TGTGCCAGCAGCTTATCCGGCACCCACAATCAGCCCCAGCATTTT
d_gene: .; v_gene: TRBV29-1; abundance: .; j_gene: TRBJ2-5; CDR3aa: CSVEGTDQETQYF; CDR3nt: TGCAGCGTGGAAGGGACGGACCAAGAGACCCAGTACTTC
d_gene: .; v_gene: TRBV29-1; abundance: .; j_gene: TRBJ2-3; CDR3aa: CSALFGHTQYF; CDR3nt: TGCAGCGCCTTGTTTGGTCATACGCAGTATTTT
d_gene: .; v_gene: TRBV4-3; abundance: few; j_gene: TRBJ2-6; CDR3aa: CASSHRGRRSGANVLTF; CDR3nt: TGCGCCAGCAGCCACCGTGGGCGTCGCTCCGGGGCCAACGTCCTGACTTTC
d_gene: .; v_gene: TRBV9; abundance: once; j_gene: TRBJ1-5; CDR3aa: CASSEGTSEGQPQHF; CDR3nt: TGTGCCAGCAGCGAGGGGACCTCAGAGGGTCAGCCCCAGCATTTT
d_gene: .; v_gene: TRBV7-3; abundance: few; j_gene: TRBJ2-5; CDR3aa: CASSPGVYQETQYF; CDR3nt: TGTGCCAGCAGCCCGGGGGTTTACCAAGAGACCCAGTACTTC
d_gene: .; v_gene: TRBV5-1; abundance: .; j_gene: TRBJ2-7; CDR3aa: CASSLGTTGEQYF; CDR3nt: TGCGCCAGCAGCTTGGGAACCACGGGCGAGCAGTACTTC
d_gene: .; v_gene: TRBV2; abundance: .; j_gene: TRBJ2-5; CDR3aa: CASSETTVQETQYF; CDR3nt: TGTGCCAGCAGTGAAACGACAGTTCAAGAGACCCAGTACTTC
d_gene: TRBD1; v_gene: TRBV6-1; abundance: few; j_gene: TRBJ2-7; CDR3aa: CASSEADRGFYEQYF; CDR3nt: TGTGCCAGCAGTGAAGCAGACAGGGGGTTTTACGAGCAGTACTTC
d_gene: .; v_gene: TRBV5-1; abundance: few; j_gene: TRBJ2-3; CDR3aa: CASSQGHADTQYF; CDR3nt: TGCGCCAGCAGCCAGGGCCACGCGGATACGCAGTATTTT
d_gene: .; v_gene: TRBV30; abundance: .; j_gene: TRBJ2-5; CDR3aa: CAWGEPGETQYF; CDR3nt: TGTGCCTGGGGGGAACCCGGGGAGACCCAGTACTTC
d_gene: .; v_gene: TRBV4-1; abundance: .; j_gene: TRBJ2-5; CDR3aa: CASSQVTEQETQYF; CDR3nt: TGCGCCAGCAGCCAAGTGACCGAACAAGAGACCCAGTACTTC
d_gene: .; v_gene: TRBV27; abundance: .; j_gene: TRBJ2-5; CDR3aa: CASSLTRQETQYF; CDR3nt: TGTGCCAGCAGTTTAACAAGACAAGAGACCCAGTACTTC
d_gene: .; v_gene: TRBV30; abundance: few; j_gene: TRBJ1-1; CDR3aa: CAWSGGSKAFF; CDR3nt: TGTGCCTGGAGTGGAGGGAGTAAGGCTTTCTTT
d_gene: TRBD1; v_gene: TRBV19; abundance: few; j_gene: TRBJ1-6; CDR3aa: CASSTGTGPSPLHF; CDR3nt: TGTGCCAGTAGTACCGGGACAGGGCCTTCACCCCTCCACTTT
d_gene: .; v_gene: TRBV18; abundance: .; j_gene: TRBJ1-4; CDR3aa: CASSPKDASREKLFF; CDR3nt: TGTGCCAGCTCACCCAAGGACGCCAGCCGAGAAAAACTGTTTTTT
d_gene: .; v_gene: TRBV4-2; abundance: once; j_gene: TRBJ2-7; CDR3aa: CASSRDSKGYEQYF; CDR3nt: TGTGCCAGCAGCAGGGACTCTAAGGGCTACGAGCAGTACTTC
d_gene: .; v_gene: TRBV30; abundance: .; j_gene: TRBJ2-3; CDR3aa: CAWSVGIASTDTQYF; CDR3nt: TGTGCCTGGAGTGTAGGGATAGCGAGCACAGATACGCAGTATTTT
d_gene: .; v_gene: TRBV7-2; abundance: few; j_gene: TRBJ1-2; CDR3aa: CASSPPGSYGYTF; CDR3nt: TGTGCCAGCAGTCCCCCCGGGAGTTATGGCTACACCTTC